This T cell receptor (beta chain) was recorded in a study of OX40 agonist ivuxolimab in advanced cancers. Only in-frame clones appear in the TCRdb table, and some are missing; sequencing was by immunoSEQ multiplex PCR. The sample has roughly 68,000 clones; approximately 83% are singletons. After removal of 5 bases from V and 4 bases from J, the junction contained 9 bases not matched to a gene. The CDR3 has 16 residues. Germline lookup yields CDR1 SGHAT and CDR2 FQNNGV. The study's findings and limits: The authors did not determine the antigen specificity of the expanded peripheral T cells. Certain nonresponders likewise exhibited a low normalized T-cell clonal expansion.

A word on this clone: Antigen specificity is unknown.

This TCR derives from an adult with an advanced solid tumor such as melanoma, head and neck, liver or kidney cancer. Sequencing was performed on CD4+ or CD8+ T cells sorted from blood, taken in a trial of the OX40 agonist ivuxolimab. The chain links TRBV11-2 to TRBJ2-5, with 11 bases identical to TRBD2. CDR3 protein: CASSQEASGGRETQYF. The CDR3 DNA follows: TGTGCCAGCAGCCAGGAGGCTAGCGGGGGGAGAGAGACCCAGTACTTC.